This TCR beta chain was retrieved from a study of CD8+ T cells in alopecia areata. Study-level findings and limits: An increase in clonality over normal scalp was evident in lesional scalp, especially alopecia totalis/universalis.

As concerns this clone: Antigen specificity is unknown.

The V end was cut by 4 bases, the J end by 3 bases, with 9 bases between. CDR1 SQVTM and CDR2 ANQGSEA come from the germline V gene. CDR3 length: 12 residues. Isolated RNA was reverse transcribed into cDNA used as the sequencing template. The data were produced by immunoSEQ multiplex PCR, yet TCRdb's version contains in-frame clones alone and is incomplete. The table has over 200,000 clones, about 60% seen once. Specimen: CD4+ T cells sorted from blood, collected at week 0. The sequence was collected from a human donor with alopecia areata. This chain connects TRBV29-1 to TRBJ1-1; tentative D call: TRBD1 (6 bases). The CDR3 loop reads CSVGPGDTEAFF. The CDR3 DNA reads TGCAGCGTTGGTCCAGGGGACACTGAAGCTTTCTTT.